Shown below are 16 T cell receptor beta chains from a single sample sequenced in a study of OX40 agonist ivuxolimab in advanced cancers. Libraries were prepared through the immunoSEQ multiplex PCR assay. TCRdb obtained this table from immuneACCESS and retained in-frame rearrangements with V and J assigned. These tables miss some clones; where compared with another copy, unresolved V genes account for less than half of the shortfall, and the remainder is unexplained. The sample yields tens of thousands of clones; roughly nine tenths were counted once. Clones ranked in the top ten supply around 3.4% of the sample. The sample was CD4+ or CD8+ T cells sorted from blood, taken in a trial of the OX40 agonist ivuxolimab. The source is an adult with an advanced solid tumor such as melanoma, head and neck, liver or kidney cancer.

This clone has just one count. The chain employs TRBV4-1 and TRBJ1-3; unclear D gene. The V end lost 0 bases, the J end lost 0 bases, and 6 bases lay between the germline ends. Germline lookup yields CDR1 MGHRA and CDR2 YSYEKL. CDR3 length equals 15 residues. The CDR3 DNA sequence: TGCGCCAGCAGCCAAGATCACGGCTCTGGAAACACCATATATTTT. It codes for CASSQDHGSGNTIYF.

The chain has TRBV10-3 and TRBJ2-7; 11 positions match TRBD2. The CDR3 runs to 13 residues. The V gene end was trimmed by 10 bases and the J gene end by 3 bases; junction bases not matched to a gene: 5. CDR1 ENHRY and CDR2 SYGVKD come from the germline V gene. The CDR3 region has the DNA TGTGCCACCCAGCTAGCGGGAGGCTACGAGCAGTACTTC. Its translation: CATQLAGGYEQYF.

The V call is TRBV11-2, the J call TRBJ1-6, with a possible D match to TRBD1 (5 bases). The CDR3 loop spans 16 amino acids. Deletions cut 8 bases from V and 0 bases from J, with 14 bases between. The germline CDR1 and CDR2 sequences are SGHAT and FQNNGV. CDR3 in amino acids: CASRRGGSSYNSPLHF. CDR3 DNA sequence: TGTGCCAGCCGGCGTGGGGGTAGCTCCTATAATTCACCCCTCCACTTT. Full variable domain (outside the CDR3, taken from reference TRBV11-2 and TRBJ1-6): EAGVAQSPRYKIIEKRQSVAFWCNPISGHATLYWYQQILGQGPKLLIQFQNNGVVDDSQLPKDRFSAERLKGVDSTLKIQPAKLEDSAVYLCASRRGGSSYNSPLHFGNGTRLTVT.

The chain combines TRBV28 with TRBJ1-5; unclear D gene. The germline gives CDR1 MDHEN, CDR2 SYDVKM. The CDR3 totals 11 residues. The V end was cut by 3 bases, the J end by 8 bases, with 5 bases between. Here the CDR3 DNA reads TGTGCCAGCAGTTTGGTTGAGCCCCAGCATTTT. Protein: CASSLVEPQHF.

J is TRBJ2-7 and V is TRBV19, with TRBD2 as a possible D gene (6 bases). The CDR3 extends over 17 amino acids. Between the trimmed V and J ends, which lost 4 bases and 5 bases, there was a span of 24 bases. Germline loops: CDR1 LNHDA, CDR2 SQIVND (reference sequence). The CDR3 nucleotides are TGTGCCAGTAGTACCAGTATTCCGGGACTTAGTTCGGACGAGCAGTACTTC. Protein product: CASSTSIPGLSSDEQYF.

The J gene is TRBJ1-1, the V gene TRBV7-8; 9 bases are shared with TRBD1. CDR1 SGHVS and CDR2 FQNEAQ come from the germline V gene. The CDR3 sequence is 16 residues long. The ends lost 2 bases at V and 0 bases at J; junction bases unmatched: 4. The CDR3 here is CASSLRDREVNTEAFF. CDR3 nucleotides: TGTGCCAGCAGCTTACGGGACAGGGAGGTGAACACTGAAGCTTTCTTT.

The V call is TRBV7-9, the J call TRBJ2-7, with TRBD2 identical over 7 bases. Germline assignment: CDR1 SEHNR and CDR2 FQNEAQ (reference sequence). Unmatched junction bases numbered 7, after V lost 1 base and J lost 4 bases. CDR3 length equals 15 residues. The CDR3, as DNA: TGTGCCAGCAGCTTAGGGGCGGGAGTGTCGTACGAGCAGTACTTC. Its protein is CASSLGAGVSYEQYF.

Concerning this clone itself: Other DNA sequences of this sample code for an identical CDR3. The V gene is TRBV7-6, the J gene TRBJ2-7, with D possibly being TRBD1 (7 bases). V was shortened by 1 base and J by 6 bases, with 13 bases between the two germline ends. Looked up from germline, CDR1 is SGHVS and CDR2 is FNYEAQ. The CDR3 extends over 14 amino acids. The CDR3 DNA follows: TGTGCCAGCAGCTTAGTTGGGCAGGGGGGCGAGCAGTACTTC. It codes for CASSLVGQGGEQYF.

The chain joins TRBV30 to TRBJ1-2, with a weak D call TRBD1 (5 bases). Germline V CDR1 and CDR2: GTSNPN, SVGIG (reference sequence). The V end was cut by 4 bases, the J end by 3 bases, with 12 bases between. The length of the CDR3 is 13 residues. Written as DNA, the CDR3 is TGTGCCTGGATCCCTTCAGGGTACTATGGCTACACCTTC. It specifies CAWIPSGYYGYTF.

Here the CDR3 DNA reads TGTGCCAGCAGCTTAAGGACTAGCGCATACAATGAGCAGTTCTTC. Translating gives CASSLRTSAYNEQFF. The V call is TRBV11-3, the J call TRBJ2-1; the match to TRBD2 covers 9 bases. Germline values: CDR1 SGHNT, CDR2 YENEEA. V was clipped by 2 bases and J by 4 bases; unmatched bases: 3. The CDR3 length is 15 residues.

The chain is built from TRBV9 and TRBJ1-4; D is undetermined. The CDR3 has 15 residues. V was pared by 0 bases and J by 7 bases, with 13 bases between. Per the germline V gene, CDR1 is SGDLS and CDR2 is YYNGEE. Here the CDR3 DNA reads TGTGCCAGCAGCGTAGTACCCGTAGCGGTTGAAAAACTGTTTTTT. This translates into CASSVVPVAVEKLFF.

This chain connects TRBV5-8 to TRBJ1-1; no definite D call. V was trimmed by 0 bases and J by 1 base, leaving 10 bases between them. This CDR3 is 15 amino acids long. CDR1 is SGHTS, CDR2 YDEGEE, per germline. CDR3 sequence reads: CASSLEVGWNTEAFF. The CDR3 DNA follows: TGTGCCAGCAGCTTGGAGGTGGGGTGGAACACTGAAGCTTTCTTT.

This chain joins TRBV10-1 and TRBJ2-1; D may be TRBD2 (7 bases). Per the germline V gene, CDR1 is WNHNN and CDR2 is SYGVQD (reference sequence). The CDR3 sequence is 14 residues long. Trimming cost V 4 bases and J 5 bases, with 12 bases left between them. CDR3 residues: CASSAGGPDNEQFF. In DNA, the CDR3 is TGCGCCAGCAGTGCCGGGGGGCCGGACAATGAGCAGTTCTTC.

CDR3 bases: TGTGCCAGTAGTATTTCAGGGACAAACACTGAAGCTTTCTTT. Translating it yields CASSISGTNTEAFF. The rearrangement links TRBV19 to TRBJ1-1; D may be TRBD1 (6 bases). There are 14 residues in the CDR3. V lost 3 bases, J lost 2 bases, and 10 bases lay in between. The germline CDR1 and CDR2 sequences are LNHDA and SQIVND (reference sequence).

The chain uses TRBV5-1 and TRBJ1-5; D might be TRBD1 (6 bases). This CDR3 is built from 13 residues. From germline, CDR1 is SGHRS and CDR2 YFSETQ. Trimming shortened V by 3 bases and J by 8 bases, and 12 bases separated the two germline ends. The CDR3 DNA reads as TGCGCCAGCAGCTCAGGGGATGGGGAGCCCCAGCATTTT. This codes for CASSSGDGEPQHF. Looking up the rest from reference TRBV5-1 and TRBJ1-5 gives the full variable domain: KAGVTQTPRYLIKTRGQQVTLSCSPISGHRSVSWYQQTPGQGLQFLFEYFSETQRNKGNFPGRFSGRQFSNSRSEMNVSTLELGDSALYLCASSSGDGEPQHFGDGTRLSIL.

V gene TRBV2 combines with J gene TRBJ1-2; D not certain. The CDR3 extends over 13 amino acids. V was shortened by 1 base and J by 4 bases, with 7 bases between the two germline ends. CDR1 is SNHLY and CDR2 is FYNNEI in the germline V gene. This CDR3 is CASSEGVGYGYTF. Written as DNA, the CDR3 is TGTGCCAGCAGTGAAGGGGTCGGCTATGGCTACACCTTC.